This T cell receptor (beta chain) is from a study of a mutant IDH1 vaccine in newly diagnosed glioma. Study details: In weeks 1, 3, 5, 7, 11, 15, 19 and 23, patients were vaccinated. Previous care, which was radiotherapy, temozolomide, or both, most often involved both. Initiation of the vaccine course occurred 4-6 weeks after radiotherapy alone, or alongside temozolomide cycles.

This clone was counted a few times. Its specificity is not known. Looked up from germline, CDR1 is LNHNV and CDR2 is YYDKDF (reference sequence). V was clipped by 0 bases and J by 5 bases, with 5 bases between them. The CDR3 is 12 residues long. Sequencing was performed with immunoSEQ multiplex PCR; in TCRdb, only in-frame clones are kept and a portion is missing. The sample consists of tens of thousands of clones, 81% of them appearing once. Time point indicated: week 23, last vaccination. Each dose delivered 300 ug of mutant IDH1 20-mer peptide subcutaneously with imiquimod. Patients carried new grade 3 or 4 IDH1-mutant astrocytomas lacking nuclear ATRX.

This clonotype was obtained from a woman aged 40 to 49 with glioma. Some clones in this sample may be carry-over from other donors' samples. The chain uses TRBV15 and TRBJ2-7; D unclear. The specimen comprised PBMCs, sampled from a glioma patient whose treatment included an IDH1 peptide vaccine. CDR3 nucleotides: TGTGCCACCAGCAGAGATCACAACGAGCAGTACTTC. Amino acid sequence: CATSRDHNEQYF.